The 23 T cell receptor beta chains below were found in one sample sequenced in a study of Ad26.COV2.S vaccination and SARS-CoV-2 variants. Here immunoSEQ multiplex PCR was the method, and the copy in TCRdb shows in-frame clones only, minus some. The sample consists of 300,000 to 400,000 clones, around 90% of them appearing once. Here the sequenced sample was peripheral blood, taken after recovery from COVID-19. The receptors shown here come from a human donor who had recovered from COVID-19.

This chain links TRBV18 with TRBJ2-5, with unresolved D. V was pared by 1 base and J by 0 bases, with 6 bases between. CDR3 length: 14 amino acids. Germline-derived CDR1 and CDR2 are KGHSH and LQKENI. DNA of the CDR3: TGTGCCAGCTCACCACAGGAGTACCAAGAGACCCAGTACTTC. Encoded protein: CASSPQEYQETQYF.

V and J are TRBV6-5 and TRBJ1-1; 7 bases fit TRBD1. Germline CDR1 is MNHEY and CDR2 is SVGAGI. V shed 2 bases, J shed 1 base, and the junction held 7 bases outside the gene matches. The CDR3 extends over 16 amino acids. Here the CDR3 DNA reads TGTGCCAGCAGTTACCAAGGGGGACAGCCGAACACTGAAGCTTTCTTT. It codes for CASSYQGGQPNTEAFF.

The chain uses TRBV6-2 or TRBV6-3 and TRBJ2-7; D not certain. This CDR3 is built from 12 residues. Deletions cut 5 bases from V and 1 base from J, with 6 bases between. Germline CDR1 is MNHEY and CDR2 is SVGEGT. The CDR3: CASSTSSYEQYF. The DNA of the CDR3 is TGTGCCAGCAGTACTTCATCCTACGAGCAGTACTTC.

V gene TRBV5-4 combines with J gene TRBJ2-2; D unclear. The V gene lost 6 bases and the J gene lost 5 bases, with 14 bases spanning the gap. Germline CDR1 SGHNT, CDR2 YYREEE (reference sequence). There are 14 residues in the CDR3. In DNA, the CDR3 is TGTGCCAGCACCCAAAAAAGGGTTACCGGGGAGCTGTTTTTT. This translates into CASTQKRVTGELFF.

This clone appeared a few times. The chain joins TRBV7-6 to TRBJ2-2; 10 nucleotides line up with TRBD2. Trimming took 7 bases from V and 2 from J; bases not matched to a gene: 4. Germline assignment: CDR1 SGHVS and CDR2 FNYEAQ. CDR3 length: 15 amino acids. The CDR3 coding sequence is TGTGCCAGCACCCGGACTAGCGGAAACACCGGGGAGCTGTTTTTT. This codes for CASTRTSGNTGELFF.

The rearrangement uses TRBV7-9 and TRBJ2-3; no clear D gene. CDR1 and CDR2 (germline): SEHNR, FQNEAQ (reference sequence). The CDR3 has 15 residues. The V gene lost 1 base and the J gene lost 0 bases, with 8 bases spanning the gap. The CDR3 coding sequence is TGTGCCAGCAGCTTAGACAGATCTAGCACAGATACGCAGTATTTT. Translating gives CASSLDRSSTDTQYF.

Only a few counts were recorded for this clone. Other DNA sequences in the sample encode the same CDR3. V is TRBV9 and J is TRBJ2-2; D not resolved. CDR3 size: 11 residues. Germline-derived CDR1 and CDR2 are SGDLS and YYNGEE. Trimming shortened V by 3 bases and J by 5 bases, and 2 bases separated the two germline ends. CDR3 in amino acids: CASSATGELFF. CDR3 DNA: TGTGCCAGCAGCGCGACCGGGGAGCTGTTTTTT.

The gene calls are TRBV7-9 and TRBJ1-2; D remains unclear. The CDR3 is 14 amino acids. Germline V gene lookup returns CDR1 SEHNR and CDR2 FQNEAQ (reference sequence). V lost 5 bases and J lost 8, with 18 bases in between. DNA for the CDR3: TGTGCCAGCAGCCCAATCTCCGACGTTCGGGGCTACACCTTC. Amino acids: CASSPISDVRGYTF.

The CDR3 protein is CASSQDWGGELFF. In DNA form, the CDR3 reads TGCGCCAGCAGCCAAGATTGGGGAGGGGAGCTGTTTTTT. This sequence joins TRBV4-1 and TRBJ2-2; D gene unclear. The CDR3 length is 13 residues. In germline, CDR1 is MGHRA, CDR2 YSYEKL. The V end was cut by 0 bases, the J end by 8 bases, with 7 bases between.

This sequence joins TRBV6-2 or TRBV6-3 and TRBJ1-2, with D perhaps TRBD1 (5 bases). This CDR3 is 16 amino acids long. Germline V CDR1 and CDR2: MNHEY, SVGEGT. V lost 1 base and J 0 bases, leaving 12 bases between the germline ends. For the CDR3, the DNA is TGTGCCAGCAGTTACTGGGCCGGGGCCCCTAACTATGGCTACACCTTC. It yields the protein CASSYWAGAPNYGYTF.

This chain joins TRBV19 and TRBJ1-2, with D perhaps matching TRBD1 (5 bases). V shed 9 bases and J shed 8 bases, with 16 bases lying between them. This CDR3 region has 12 residues. Per germline, CDR1 LNHDA and CDR2 SQIVND (reference sequence). CDR3 in amino acids: CASLTGARGYTF. The CDR3 DNA follows: TGTGCCAGCTTAACAGGAGCTAGAGGCTACACCTTC.

The chain employs TRBV11-2 and TRBJ2-7; the D is unclear. CDR3 size: 14 residues. The ends were cut back, 1 base at V and 2 bases at J, with 9 bases in the middle. Per germline, CDR1 SGHAT and CDR2 FQNNGV. CDR3 residues: CASSLGRITYEQYF. In DNA, the CDR3 is TGTGCCAGCAGCTTAGGGCGGATTACCTACGAGCAGTACTTC.

For this clone: One junction end does not reproduce the germline sequence, and a read error may be involved. The chain has TRBV12-5 and TRBJ2-4, with a tentative D call TRBD1 (5 bases). CDR1 and CDR2 from the germline V gene are LGHNT and FRNRAP. The CDR3 spans 14 residues. The CDR3 coding sequence is TGTGCTAGCGGTTTAGGGGCGGCCAAAAACATTCAGTACTTC. Its protein is CASGLGAAKNIQYF.

The chain uses TRBV29-1 and TRBJ1-3; a possible D gene is TRBD1 (6 bases). Between the trimmed V and J ends, which lost 8 bases and 4 bases, there was a span of 18 bases. Germline V gives CDR1 SQVTM, CDR2 ANQGSEA. This CDR3 region has 14 residues. CDR3 nucleotides: TGCAGCACCTCAGGGGCCGGCGCGGGAAACACCATATATTTT. It is translated as CSTSGAGAGNTIYF.

V and J are TRBV3-1 (or the pseudogene TRBV3-2) and TRBJ2-1; D uncertain. The V gene lost 1 base and the J gene lost 5 bases, with 3 bases spanning the gap. Germline V gives CDR1 LGHDT, CDR2 YNNKEL (reference sequence). The CDR3 runs to 12 residues. The CDR3 DNA sequence: TGTGCCAGCAGCCAAGTACACAATGAGCAGTTCTTC. It translates to CASSQVHNEQFF.

This chain links TRBV5-1 with TRBJ2-1; TRBD2 agrees at 9 bases. The V and J ends lost 6 bases and 3 bases, in that order; junction bases with no gene match: 13. Germline CDR1 and CDR2: SGHRS and YFSETQ. The CDR3 consists of 17 residues. In nucleotides, the CDR3 is TGCGCCAGCACCCTCTCGCCCGGGACTAGCTTCTACAATGAGCAGTTCTTC. Protein sequence: CASTLSPGTSFYNEQFF.

The chain employs TRBV5-4 and TRBJ2-3, with D tentatively TRBD1 (6 bases). CDR3 size: 13 residues. CDR1 is SGHNT, CDR2 YYREEE, per germline (reference sequence). V gave up 6 bases and J gave up 4 bases, with 12 bases separating them. The CDR3 reads CASKGVGADTQYF. For the CDR3, the DNA is TGTGCCAGCAAGGGGGTCGGCGCAGATACGCAGTATTTT.

The chain is built from TRBV7-9 and TRBJ1-2; D might be TRBD1 (5 bases). The CDR3 is 14 residues long. The V gene lost 7 bases and the J gene lost 5 bases, with 17 bases spanning the gap. Germline V lookup: CDR1 SEHNR, CDR2 FQNEAQ (reference sequence). CDR3 in DNA: TGTGCCAGCACCGCCCTGGGGCCTGCTTATGGCTACACCTTC. Its translation is CASTALGPAYGYTF.

This clone showed up just once. The chain is built from TRBV19 and TRBJ1-6, with 8 bases fitting TRBD1. V was pared by 0 bases and J by 7 bases, with 5 bases of the junction left unmatched. This CDR3 region has 16 residues. The V gene's germline CDR1 is LNHDA and CDR2 SQIVND (reference sequence). CDR3 nucleotides: TGTGCCAGTAGTATAGATCTCAGGGGGCTCAATTCACCCCTCCACTTT. This codes for CASSIDLRGLNSPLHF. Full variable domain (remainder filled in from reference TRBV19 and TRBJ1-6): DGGITQSPKYLFRKEGQNVTLSCEQNLNHDAMYWYRQDPGQGLRLIYYSQIVNDFQKGDIAEGYSVSREKKESFPLTVTSAQKNPTAFYLCASSIDLRGLNSPLHFGNGTRLTVT.

The rearrangement links TRBV5-5 to TRBJ1-6, with TRBD1 as a possible D gene (6 bases). Germline V lookup: CDR1 SGHKS, CDR2 YYEKEE (reference sequence). V was shortened by 6 bases and J by 5 bases, with 12 bases between the two germline ends. CDR3 size: 14 residues. The DNA for the CDR3 is TGTGCCAGCAACACTCGGACAGATAATTCACCCCTCCACTTT. This translates into CASNTRTDNSPLHF.

J is TRBJ1-5 and V is TRBV18; D is possibly TRBD1 (6 bases). V was cut by 2 bases and J by 5 bases, with 10 bases left in between. CDR1 is KGHSH and CDR2 is LQKENI in the germline V gene. The CDR3 contains 14 residues. The CDR3 nucleotides read TGTGCCAGCTCACCAGGCAGGGGTGATCAGCCCCAGCATTTT. Translating it yields CASSPGRGDQPQHF.

The chain has TRBV11-2 and TRBJ1-6, with 12 bases matching TRBD1. Losses at the gene ends were 3 bases for V and 8 bases for J; bases not matched to a gene: 11. The CDR3 runs 18 residues. CDR1 SGHAT and CDR2 FQNNGV come from the germline V gene. The CDR3 sequence is CASSLGLRDRGLYSPLHF. CDR3 nucleotide sequence: TGTGCCAGCAGCTTGGGCCTCCGGGACAGGGGGCTCTATTCACCCCTCCACTTT.

This clone was recorded only once. The chain recombines TRBV10-2 with TRBJ2-5; TRBD1 is a possible D gene (5 bases). The CDR3 totals 16 residues. With 6 bases removed from V and 4 bases from J, the gap between germline ends came to 21 bases. Germline CDR1 and CDR2: WSHSY and SAAADI. For the CDR3, the DNA is TGCGCCAGCAGCCCTTACCTGGGGCAAAGGGTAGAGACCCAGTACTTC. Translating gives CASSPYLGQRVETQYF.